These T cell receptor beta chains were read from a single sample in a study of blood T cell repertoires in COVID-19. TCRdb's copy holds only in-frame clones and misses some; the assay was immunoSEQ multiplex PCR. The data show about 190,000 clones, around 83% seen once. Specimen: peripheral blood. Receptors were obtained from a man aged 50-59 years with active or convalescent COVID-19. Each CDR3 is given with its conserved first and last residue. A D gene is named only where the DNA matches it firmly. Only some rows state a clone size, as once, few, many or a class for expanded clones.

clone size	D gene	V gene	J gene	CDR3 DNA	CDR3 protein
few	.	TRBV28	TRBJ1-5	TGTGCCAGCATACCCGGGACCGGGGGGGACAATCAGCCCCAGCATTTT	CASIPGTGGDNQPQHF
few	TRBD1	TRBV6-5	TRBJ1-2	TGTGCCAGCAGTTATTCAGGGGGGACCTATGGCTACACCTTC	CASSYSGGTYGYTF
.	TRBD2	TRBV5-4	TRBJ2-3	TGTGCCAGCAGCTCCGCGGGGGGGACTAGCACAGATACGCAGTATTTT	CASSSAGGTSTDTQYF
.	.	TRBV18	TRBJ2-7	TGTGCCAGCTCACCACCGTGGTTACTCTACGAGCAGTACTTC	CASSPPWLLYEQYF
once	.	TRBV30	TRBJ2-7	TGTGCCTGGAGTGTTACACAGGAATACGAGCAGTACTTC	CAWSVTQEYEQYF
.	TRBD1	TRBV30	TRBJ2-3	TGTGCCTGGAGTGTAGGGGGCGGCTTCGGAAATACGCAGTATTTT	CAWSVGGGFGNTQYF
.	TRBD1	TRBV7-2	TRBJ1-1	TGTGCCAGCAGCCCTAGACAGGGGGGGACTGAAGCTTTCTTT	CASSPRQGGTEAFF
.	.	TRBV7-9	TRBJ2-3	TGTGCCAGCAGTTATTCCGCAGATACGCAGTATTTT	CASSYSADTQYF
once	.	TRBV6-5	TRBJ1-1	TGTGCCAGCAGTTTTCTCCAGGGGAACACTGAAGCTTTCTTT	CASSFLQGNTEAFF
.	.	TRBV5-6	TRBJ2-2	TGTGCCAGCACCATGCGAGGGTACACCGGGGAGCTGTTTTTT	CASTMRGYTGELFF
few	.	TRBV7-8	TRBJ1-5	TGTGCCAGCAGCTTAGGGGAGGGTCAGCCCCAGCATTTT	CASSLGEGQPQHF
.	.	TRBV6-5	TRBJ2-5	TGTGCCAGCAGCCGCGAGGCAGACCAAGAGACCCAGTACTTC	CASSREADQETQYF
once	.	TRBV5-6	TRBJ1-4	TGTGCCAGCAGCCCCAGGGTTGTTAATGAAAAACTGTTTTTT	CASSPRVVNEKLFF
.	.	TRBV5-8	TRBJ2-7	TGTGCCAGTTCCTTTGGAGACTACGAGCAGTACTTC	CASSFGDYEQYF
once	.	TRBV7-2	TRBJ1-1	TGTGCCAGCAGCTTAGCCAACCCTGGGGGGGGGAACACTGAAGCTTTCTTT	CASSLANPGGGNTEAFF
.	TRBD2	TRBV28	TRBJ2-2	TGTGCCAGCAGTTCCGGACTAGCGGGAGCGGGGGAGCTGTTTTTT	CASSSGLAGAGELFF
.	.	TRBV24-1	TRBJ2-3	TGTGCCACCAGTGAGGTAAGGGGAGATACGCAGTATTTT	CATSEVRGDTQYF
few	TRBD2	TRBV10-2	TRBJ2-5	TGCGCCAGCAAGGTAGCGGGCGGTCGGGGGACCCAGTACTTC	CASKVAGGRGTQYF
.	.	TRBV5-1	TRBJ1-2	TGCGCCAGCAGCTTGGCCGGGATAGCATTTGAGGGCTACACCTTC	CASSLAGIAFEGYTF
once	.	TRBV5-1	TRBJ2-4	TGCGCCAGCAGCTTGGGGCGGGACCGCCAAAACATTCAGTACTTC	CASSLGRDRQNIQYF
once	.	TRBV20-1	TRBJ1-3	TGCAGTGCTAGTAAACGGGGAACACCTGGAAACACCATATATTTT	CSASKRGTPGNTIYF
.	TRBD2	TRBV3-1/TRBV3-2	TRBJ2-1	TGTGCCAGCAGCCGTCCCGGGACTAGCGGGAGGGGGTGGAATGAGCAGTTCTTC	CASSRPGTSGRGWNEQFF
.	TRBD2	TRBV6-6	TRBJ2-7	TGTGCCAGCAGTACCGGGACTAGCCGCGAGCAGTACTTC	CASSTGTSREQYF
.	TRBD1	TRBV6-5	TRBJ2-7	TGTGCCAGCAGGGCCGGACAGGGGATCTCCTACGAGCAGTACTTC	CASRAGQGISYEQYF
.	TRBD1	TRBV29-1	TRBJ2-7	TGCAGCGTTGAAGCAGGACAGGGAATGAGCTCCTACGAGCAGTACTTC	CSVEAGQGMSSYEQYF
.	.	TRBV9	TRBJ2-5	TGTGCCAGCAGCGTAACGGGAGTAGAGACCCAGTACTTC	CASSVTGVETQYF
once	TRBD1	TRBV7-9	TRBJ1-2	TGTGCCAGCAGCCCGTGGACAGGGGTTTCCTATGGCTACACCTTC	CASSPWTGVSYGYTF
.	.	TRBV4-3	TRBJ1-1	TGCGCCAGCAGCCAAGATCCAGATGAGGACACTGAAGCTTTCTTT	CASSQDPDEDTEAFF
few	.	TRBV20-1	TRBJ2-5	TGCAGTGCTCAATACCAAGAGACCCAGTACTTC	CSAQYQETQYF
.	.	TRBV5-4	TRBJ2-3	TGTGCCAGCAGCCCACTTAGCACAGATACGCAGTATTTT	CASSPLSTDTQYF
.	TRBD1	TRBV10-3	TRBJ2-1	TGTGCCATCAGTGAGTCGACAGGGGGCTCCTACAATGAGCAGTTCTTC	CAISESTGGSYNEQFF
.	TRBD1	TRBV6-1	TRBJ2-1	TGTGCCAGCAGTGAATTCCGGACAGGGGATAATGAGCAGTTCTTC	CASSEFRTGDNEQFF
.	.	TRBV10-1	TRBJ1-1	TGCGCCAGCAGTGAGTCGACGCAGGGAAACACTGAAGCTTTCTTT	CASSESTQGNTEAFF
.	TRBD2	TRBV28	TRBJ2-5	TGTGCCAGCAGTACCCCTAGCGGGGAGACCCAGTACTTC	CASSTPSGETQYF
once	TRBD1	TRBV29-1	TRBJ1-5	TGCAGCGTGGGGACAGGGGGCGCGGGTCAGCCCCAGCATTTT	CSVGTGGAGQPQHF
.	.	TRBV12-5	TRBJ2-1	TGTGCTAGTGCCCGGTCGGGAGCAGGCAACAATGAGCAGTTCTTC	CASARSGAGNNEQFF
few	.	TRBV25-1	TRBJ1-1	TGTGCCAGCAGTGACCGGGGGAAAGGCGAGAACACTGAAGCTTTCTTT	CASSDRGKGENTEAFF
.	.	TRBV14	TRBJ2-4	TGTGCCAGCAGCCAAGGGCTAGCCAAAAACATTCAGTACTTC	CASSQGLAKNIQYF
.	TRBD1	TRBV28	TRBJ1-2	TGTGCCAGCAGGGGGACAGGGGGCTATTATGGCTACACCTTC	CASRGTGGYYGYTF
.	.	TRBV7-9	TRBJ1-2	TGTGCCAGCAGCGATGACAGGTTTTACAACTATGGCTACACCTTC	CASSDDRFYNYGYTF